Listed below are T cell receptor beta chains from one sample, sequenced in a study of blood T cells in healthy people across ages. TCRdb reprocessed the 5' RACE reads via MiXCR and lists one record per CDR3 protein. The data hold over 1,500,000 distinct CDR3 sequences, with about 49% observed a single time. Source material: blood. The origin of the receptors is a woman between 40 and 50 years old in good health. CDR3s include the opening cysteine and the closing phenylalanine or tryptophan. The order of the fields is J gene, D gene, V gene, clone size, CDR3 protein, CDR3 DNA. D genes are given only for firm matches. The size field is filled for only some rows; it gives once, few, many or a size class.

TRBJ1-1,NA,TRBV4-3,NA,CASSQEPGVYTEAFF,TGCGCCAGCAGCCAAGAGCCGGGGGTATACACTGAAGCTTTCTTT
TRBJ2-3,TRBD2,TRBV20-1,NA,CSARDGASGGTDTQYF,TGCAGTGCTAGAGATGGGGCTAGCGGGGGGACAGATACGCAGTATTTT
TRBJ2-5,NA,TRBV5-1,once,CASSLGSGIAQETQYF,TGCGCCAGCAGCTTGGGATCTGGAATAGCGCAAGAGACCCAGTACTTC
TRBJ2-7,NA,TRBV24-1,NA,CTTSESGQYEQYF,TGTACCACCAGTGAATCGGGTCAGTACGAGCAGTACTTC
TRBJ1-4,NA,TRBV20-1,NA,CSASPGGIPTNEKLFF,TGCAGTGCTAGCCCGGGAGGGATCCCTACTAATGAAAAACTGTTTTTT
TRBJ2-5,TRBD2,TRBV4-1,NA,CASSRTSGGQEQYF,TGCGCCAGCAGCCGCACTAGCGGGGGGCAAGAGCAGTACTTC
TRBJ2-1,TRBD2,TRBV2,NA,CAPSRGGIDNEQFF,TGTGCCCCGAGTCGCGGGGGGATAGACAATGAGCAGTTCTTC
TRBJ1-5,NA,TRBV20-1,NA,CSAPLTEPQGQPQHF,TGCAGTGCACCTCTGACAGAACCTCAGGGGCAGCCCCAGCATTTT
TRBJ1-2,NA,TRBV29-1,once,CSVDDRAAYGYTF,TGCAGCGTTGATGACCGGGCGGCCTATGGCTACACCTTC
TRBJ2-1,NA,TRBV6-2/TRBV6-3,few,CASSDDSDSYNEQFF,TGTGCCAGCAGTGACGACAGCGATTCCTACAATGAGCAGTTCTTC
TRBJ2-1,TRBD1,TRBV27,few,CASWDSNYNEQFF,TGTGCCAGCTGGGACAGCAATTACAATGAGCAGTTCTTC
TRBJ1-2,NA,TRBV28,once,CASTSPGDSNNYSYTF,TGTGCCAGCACTTCTCCGGGAGACAGCAACAACTATAGCTACACCTTC
TRBJ2-3,NA,TRBV28,NA,CASSLYSGGRDTQYF,TGTGCCAGCAGCCTTTATTCGGGGGGCCGAGATACGCAGTATTTT
TRBJ1-2,NA,TRBV27,NA,CASSFLGSEGGYTF,TGTGCCAGCAGTTTTCTCGGCTCTGAAGGTGGCTACACCTTC
TRBJ2-6,NA,TRBV6-1,few,CASSVAGHISGANVLTF,TGTGCCAGCAGTGTAGCAGGGCATATCTCTGGGGCCAACGTCCTGACTTTC
TRBJ2-5,TRBD2,TRBV6-5,NA,CASTLSGGAWETQYF,TGTGCCAGCACCCTTAGCGGGGGGGCCTGGGAGACCCAGTACTTC
TRBJ2-7,TRBD1,TRBV4-3,NA,CASSQDGTEGRDEQYF,TGCGCCAGCAGCCAAGATGGGACAGAAGGCAGGGACGAGCAGTACTTC
TRBJ2-7,TRBD2,TRBV20-1,NA,CSAGRSLAGYYEQYF,TGCAGTGCTGGGAGATCACTAGCGGGGTACTACGAGCAGTACTTC
TRBJ2-3,TRBD1,TRBV19,NA,CASSRGRGTGDPDTQYF,TGTGCCAGTAGTAGGGGCCGCGGGACAGGGGATCCAGATACGCAGTATTTT
TRBJ2-3,TRBD2,TRBV5-1,NA,CASGWRGDYTDTQYF,TGCGCCAGCGGGTGGCGGGGGGACTACACAGATACGCAGTATTTT
TRBJ1-2,NA,TRBV7-9,few,CASGLTGLSYGYTF,TGTGCCAGCGGCTTAACGGGACTTAGCTATGGCTACACCTTC
TRBJ2-3,TRBD1,TRBV7-2,few,CASSLAGTGGPTDTQYF,TGTGCCAGCAGCTTAGCGGGAACAGGGGGCCCAACAGATACGCAGTATTTT
TRBJ1-1,NA,TRBV11-1,NA,CASSVAGTSPEAFF,TGTGCCAGCAGCGTAGCGGGGACTTCTCCTGAAGCTTTCTTT
TRBJ2-3,NA,TRBV24-1,few,CATSDFRTDTQYF,TGTGCCACCAGTGATTTTCGGACAGATACGCAGTATTTT
TRBJ2-1,NA,TRBV6-4,many,CASSDGYEQFF,TGTGCCAGCAGCGACGGTTACGAGCAGTTCTTC
TRBJ2-3,TRBD2,TRBV6-2/TRBV6-3,NA,CASSYAVGGGDTQYF,TGTGCCAGCAGTTACGCGGTGGGCGGGGGAGATACGCAGTATTTT
TRBJ2-3,NA,TRBV7-8,NA,CASSLGSGTRIIFSTDTQYF,TGTGCCAGCAGCTTAGGTTCCGGGACCCGAATAATTTTTAGCACAGATACGCAGTATTTT
TRBJ2-1,TRBD2,TRBV4-3,NA,CASSQDVTGLAGNEQFF,TGCGCCAGCAGCCAAGATGTGACGGGACTAGCGGGCAATGAGCAGTTCTTC
TRBJ2-7,TRBD2,TRBV13,few,CASSSSSGGSYEQYF,TGTGCCAGCAGCTCTTCTAGCGGGGGCTCCTACGAGCAGTACTTC
TRBJ2-1,TRBD2,TRBV9,few,CASSALLLAGGLKSYNEQFF,TGTGCCAGCAGCGCCCTTTTACTAGCGGGGGGTCTAAAGTCCTACAATGAGCAGTTCTTC
TRBJ1-1,NA,TRBV4-2,NA,CASSQLGPAEAFF,TGTGCCAGCAGCCAACTAGGTCCGGCTGAAGCTTTCTTT
TRBJ2-7,TRBD1,TRBV27,NA,CASSFSTGRSYEQYF,TGTGCCAGCAGTTTCTCGACAGGGCGCTCCTACGAGCAGTACTTC
TRBJ2-3,TRBD2,TRBV7-3,NA,CASSYPLGPGGGSTDTQYF,TGTGCCAGCAGCTACCCACTCGGTCCGGGAGGAGGAAGCACAGATACGCAGTATTTT
TRBJ1-2,NA,TRBV20-1,NA,CSANSRPIYGYTF,TGCAGTGCGAACTCTAGGCCAATCTATGGCTACACCTTC
TRBJ2-1,TRBD2,TRBV20-1,NA,CSGREGGRDNEQFF,TGCAGCGGGAGGGAGGGGGGCCGAGACAATGAGCAGTTCTTC
TRBJ2-5,TRBD2,TRBV7-2,NA,CASSSMGRDQETRYF,TGTGCCAGCAGCTCTATGGGGAGGGATCAAGAGACCCGGTACTTC
TRBJ2-5,TRBD1,TRBV28,NA,CASSSQGQGAQETQYF,TGTGCCAGCAGTTCCCAGGGACAGGGGGCTCAAGAGACCCAGTACTTC
TRBJ2-7,TRBD2,TRBV7-2,NA,CASGPRGVYNEQYF,TGTGCCAGCGGCCCCCGGGGGGTCTACAATGAGCAGTACTTC
TRBJ1-2,NA,TRBV12-3/TRBV12-4,NA,CASTLQGRIKKGYTF,TGTGCCAGCACTCTTCAGGGCAGGATTAAAAAGGGCTACACCTTC
TRBJ2-1,NA,TRBV20-1,NA,CSAERQEGYDEQFF,TGCAGTGCGGAAAGGCAAGAGGGATACGATGAGCAGTTCTTC
TRBJ2-7,NA,TRBV5-4,NA,CASSLGGGSDEQYF,TGTGCCAGCAGCTTAGGGGGGGGAAGCGACGAGCAGTACTTC
TRBJ2-7,NA,TRBV28,NA,CASTSTGGDRAYKQYF,TGTGCCAGCACCTCAACGGGGGGGGACAGGGCCTACAAGCAGTACTTC
TRBJ2-7,NA,TRBV4-2,NA,CASSQTGEHTYEQYF,TGTGCCAGCAGCCAAACGGGGGAACACACCTACGAGCAGTACTTC
TRBJ1-2,NA,TRBV12-3/TRBV12-4,NA,CASSFGGPPANYGYTF,TGTGCCAGCAGTTTCGGGGGGCCCCCCGCTAACTATGGCTACACCTTC
TRBJ1-2,NA,TRBV3-1,NA,CASSQADFRDGYTF,TGTGCCAGCAGCCAAGCGGACTTCAGGGATGGCTACACCTTC